The table lists the clone carrying this T cell receptor (beta chain) with a count of one. The antigen is not known. This entry is derived from a study of blood T cells in healthy people across ages. On the study more broadly: Capture via template switching afforded approximately one barcoded beta molecule per two T cells. Study-level results: Estimates drawn from one million T cells were deemed to understate diversity. With donor CMV status unknown, expanded clonotype changes were possibly confounded. Among T cells, TCR beta diversity per million cells dropped roughly linearly as age rose.

CDR1 is LGHDT and CDR2 is YNNKEL in the germline V gene (reference sequence). Trimming stripped 4 bases from V and 8 bases from J, with 12 bases between. The CDR3 spans 13 residues. A second PCR, run for about 7 to 11 cycles, used a sample-barcoded 5' primer plus a J-beta primer mix. TCRdb passed the 5' RACE reads through MiXCR, listing each CDR3 protein once. The table lists about 800,000 distinct CDR3 sequences, 55% to 70% of them singletons. This sequence originates from a man aged 25-45 years in good health. This chain joins TRBV3-1 and TRBJ2-1, with D perhaps TRBD2 (6 bases). Source material: blood. CDR3 in DNA: TGTGCCAGCAGCCGCGGCGGGACGCATGAGCAGTTCTTC. This codes for CASSRGGTHEQFF.